The sequence of this T cell receptor beta chain was determined in a study of blood T cells in healthy people across ages. Through a sample-barcoded 5' primer and a J-beta primer mix, a second PCR was run for roughly 6 to 11 cycles. Each CDR3 protein is one row after TCRdb ran MiXCR on the 5' RACE reads. The repertoire holds over a million distinct CDR3 sequences, 45% seen once, with 18% in the top ten. CDR1 LNHDA and CDR2 SQIVND come from the germline V gene (reference sequence). Germline trimming cut 6 bases from V and 1 base from J; bases unmatched to any gene: 3. The CDR3 spans 14 residues. This clonotype was observed a few times.

The rearrangement uses TRBV19 and TRBJ1-2, with 9 bases aligning to TRBD1. The TCR sequence derives from a woman aged 55-70 years in good health. Sequenced input: blood. The CDR3 region is CASRRTGVNYGYTF. The CDR3 DNA sequence: TGTGCCAGTAGGAGGACAGGGGTTAACTATGGCTACACCTTC.